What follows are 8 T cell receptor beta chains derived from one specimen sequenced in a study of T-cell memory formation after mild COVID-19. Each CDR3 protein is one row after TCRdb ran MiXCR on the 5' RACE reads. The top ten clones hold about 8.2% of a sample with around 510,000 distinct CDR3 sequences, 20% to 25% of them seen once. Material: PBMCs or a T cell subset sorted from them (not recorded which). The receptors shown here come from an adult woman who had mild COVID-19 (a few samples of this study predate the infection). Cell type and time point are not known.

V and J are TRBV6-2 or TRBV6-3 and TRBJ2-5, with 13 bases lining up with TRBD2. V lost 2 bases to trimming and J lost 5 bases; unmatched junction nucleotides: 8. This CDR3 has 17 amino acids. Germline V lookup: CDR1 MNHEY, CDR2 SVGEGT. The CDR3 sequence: CASSYPTGLAGEETQYF. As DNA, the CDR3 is TGTGCCAGCAGTTACCCCACTGGACTAGCGGGAGAGGAGACCCAGTACTTC.

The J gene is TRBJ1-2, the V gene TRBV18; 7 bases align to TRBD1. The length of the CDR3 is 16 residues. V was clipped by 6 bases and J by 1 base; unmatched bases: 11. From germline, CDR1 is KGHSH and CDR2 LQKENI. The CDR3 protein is CASSHKQGNDNYGYTF. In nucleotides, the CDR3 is TGTGCCAGCTCGCATAAACAGGGGAATGATAACTATGGCTACACCTTC.

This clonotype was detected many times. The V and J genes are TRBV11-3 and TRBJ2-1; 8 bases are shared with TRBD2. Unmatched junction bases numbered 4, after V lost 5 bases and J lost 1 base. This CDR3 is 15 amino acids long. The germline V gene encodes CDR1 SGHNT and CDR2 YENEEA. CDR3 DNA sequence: TGTGCCAGCAGCATAAGCGGGAGTTCCTACAATGAGCAGTTCTTC. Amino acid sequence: CASSISGSSYNEQFF.

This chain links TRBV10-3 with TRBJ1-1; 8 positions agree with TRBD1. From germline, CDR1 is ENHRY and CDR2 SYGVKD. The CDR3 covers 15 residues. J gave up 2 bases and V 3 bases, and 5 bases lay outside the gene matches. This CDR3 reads CAISDYDRGNTEAFF. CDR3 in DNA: TGTGCCATCAGTGATTACGACAGGGGTAACACTGAAGCTTTCTTT.

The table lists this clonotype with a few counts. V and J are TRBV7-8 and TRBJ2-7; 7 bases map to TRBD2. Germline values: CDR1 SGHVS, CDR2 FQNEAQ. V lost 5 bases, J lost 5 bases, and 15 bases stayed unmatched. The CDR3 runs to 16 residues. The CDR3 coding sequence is TGTGCCAGCAGCCAAAGACGACTAGCTTGGAGCGACGAGCAGTACTTC. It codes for CASSQRRLAWSDEQYF.

The DNA of the CDR3 is TGTGCCAGCAGCCAAGATATGGGGAAGACTAGCACAGATACGCAGTATTTT. This encodes CASSQDMGKTSTDTQYF. The V call is TRBV4-2, the J call TRBJ2-3, with D unclear. From germline, CDR1 is LGHNA and CDR2 YNFKEQ. Trimming stripped 0 bases from V and 0 bases from J, with 13 bases between. This CDR3 spans 17 amino acids.

CDR3 in DNA: TGTGCCAGCACCGTACTCGGGCTAGCGGGAGGAGAGACCCAGTACTTC. Protein sequence: CASTVLGLAGGETQYF. The chain uses TRBV7-9 and TRBJ2-5; TRBD2 matches at 11 bases. In germline, CDR1 is SEHNR, CDR2 FQNEAQ (reference sequence). V lost 7 bases, J lost 4 bases, and 11 bases stayed unmatched. This CDR3 comprises 16 residues.

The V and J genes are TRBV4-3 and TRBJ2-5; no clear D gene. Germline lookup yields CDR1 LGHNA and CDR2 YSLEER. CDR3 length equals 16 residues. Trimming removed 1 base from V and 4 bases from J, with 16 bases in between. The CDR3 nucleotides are TGCGCCAGCAGCCAAGGCGTCAATGGGGTCGGAGAGACCCAGTACTTC. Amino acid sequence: CASSQGVNGVGETQYF.